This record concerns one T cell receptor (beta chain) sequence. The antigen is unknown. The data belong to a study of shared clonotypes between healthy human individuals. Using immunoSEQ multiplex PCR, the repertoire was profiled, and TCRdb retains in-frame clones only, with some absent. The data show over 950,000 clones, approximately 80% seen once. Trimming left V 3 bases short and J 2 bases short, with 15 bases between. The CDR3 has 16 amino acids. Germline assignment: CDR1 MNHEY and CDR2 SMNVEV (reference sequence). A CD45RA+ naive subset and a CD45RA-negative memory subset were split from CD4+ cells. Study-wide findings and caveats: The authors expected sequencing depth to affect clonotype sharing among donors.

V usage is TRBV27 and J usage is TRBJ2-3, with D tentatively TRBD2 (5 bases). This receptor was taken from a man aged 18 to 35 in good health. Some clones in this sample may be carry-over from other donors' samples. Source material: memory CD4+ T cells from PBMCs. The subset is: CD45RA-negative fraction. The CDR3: CASSLLAPPSTDTQYF. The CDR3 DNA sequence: TGTGCCAGCAGTTTGCTAGCCCCCCCTTCCACAGATACGCAGTATTTT.